This TCR beta chain is from a study of blood T cell repertoires in COVID-19. Study summary: The study drew acute and convalescent COVID-19 samples from the United States, Italy and Spain. From T cells, B-cell-depleted T cells, or PBMCs came the material, which was cDNA or gDNA.

Under the authors' procedure: Reference gene primer amplification gave estimated nucleated cell counts. Repertoires were generated with immunoSEQ multiplex PCR, while TCRdb's copy carries only in-frame clones and drops some. D and trimming come from the DNA, and the V and J calls and clone size come from that table. The sample lists more than 250,000 clones, 70% to 90% occurring once. Germline CDR1 is SQVTM and CDR2 is ANQGSEA. V was shortened by 4 bases and J by 4 bases, with 13 bases between the two germline ends. This CDR3 contains 13 residues. The receptor was derived from a man aged 50-60 years with active or convalescent COVID-19. This chain uses TRBV29-1 with TRBJ1-1; TRBD1 is a possible D gene (6 bases). Sample: peripheral blood. CDR3 residues: CSVVRAGATEAFF. In DNA form, the CDR3 reads TGCAGCGTTGTTCGGGCAGGGGCCACTGAAGCTTTCTTT.